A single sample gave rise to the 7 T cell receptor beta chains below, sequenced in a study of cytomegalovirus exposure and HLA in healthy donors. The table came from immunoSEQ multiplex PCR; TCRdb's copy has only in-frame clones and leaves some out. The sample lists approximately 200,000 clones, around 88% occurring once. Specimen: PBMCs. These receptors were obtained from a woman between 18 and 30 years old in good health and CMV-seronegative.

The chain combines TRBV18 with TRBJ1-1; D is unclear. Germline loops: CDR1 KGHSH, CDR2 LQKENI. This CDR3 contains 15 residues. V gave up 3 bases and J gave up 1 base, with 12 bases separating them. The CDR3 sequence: CASSPPQSKNTEAFF. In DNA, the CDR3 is TGTGCCAGCTCACCCCCACAGTCTAAGAACACTGAAGCTTTCTTT.

CDR3: CASSSGSSSYEQYF. The CDR3 DNA sequence: TGTGCCAGCAGCAGCGGTTCTAGCTCCTACGAGCAGTACTTC. The gene calls are TRBV2 and TRBJ2-7; D might be TRBD2 (5 bases). Trimming left V 6 bases short and J 0 bases short, with 12 bases between. The CDR3 has 14 amino acids. Germline-derived CDR1 and CDR2 are SNHLY and FYNNEI.

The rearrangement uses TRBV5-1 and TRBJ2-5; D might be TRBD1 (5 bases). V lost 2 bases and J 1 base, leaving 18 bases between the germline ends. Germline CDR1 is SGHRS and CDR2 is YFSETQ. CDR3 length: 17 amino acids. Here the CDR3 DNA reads TGCGCCAGCAGCTTCCCCAGAGACGGACATCCCCAAGAGACCCAGTACTTC. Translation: CASSFPRDGHPQETQYF.

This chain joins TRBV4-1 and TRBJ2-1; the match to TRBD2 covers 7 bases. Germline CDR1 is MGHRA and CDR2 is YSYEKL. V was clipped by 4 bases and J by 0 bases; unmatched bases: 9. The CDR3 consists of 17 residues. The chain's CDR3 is CASSPGLPMSSYNEQFF. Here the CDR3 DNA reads TGCGCCAGCAGCCCGGGACTACCAATGAGCTCCTACAATGAGCAGTTCTTC.

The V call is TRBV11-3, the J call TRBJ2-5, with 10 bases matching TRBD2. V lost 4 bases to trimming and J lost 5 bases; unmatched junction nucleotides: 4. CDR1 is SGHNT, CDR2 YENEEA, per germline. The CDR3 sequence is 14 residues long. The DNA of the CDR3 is TGTGCCAGCAGCTCTTATAGCGGGAGGGAGACCCAGTACTTC. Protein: CASSSYSGRETQYF.

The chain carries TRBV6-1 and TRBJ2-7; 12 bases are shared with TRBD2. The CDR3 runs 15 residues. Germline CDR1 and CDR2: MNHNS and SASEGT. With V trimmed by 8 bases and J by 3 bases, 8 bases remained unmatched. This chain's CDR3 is CASRTSGALLYEQYF. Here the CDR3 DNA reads TGTGCCAGCCGGACTAGCGGGGCCCTTCTCTACGAGCAGTACTTC.

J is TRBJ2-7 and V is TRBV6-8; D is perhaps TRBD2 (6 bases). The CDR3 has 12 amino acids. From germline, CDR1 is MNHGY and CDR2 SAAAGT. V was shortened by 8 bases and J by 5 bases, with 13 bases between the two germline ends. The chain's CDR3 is CASGTTGDEQYF. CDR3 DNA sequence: TGTGCCAGCGGGACGACGGGAGACGAGCAGTACTTC.